Listed below are T cell receptor beta chains from one sample, sequenced in a study of cytomegalovirus exposure and HLA in healthy donors. The method was immunoSEQ multiplex PCR; TCRdb's version includes in-frame clones alone and lacks a portion of them. This table has some 310,000 clones, approximately 91% appearing once. Sequencing was done on a sample of PBMCs. Source of these receptors: a man aged 25-45 years in good health and CMV-seronegative. Each CDR3 is given with its conserved first and last residue. Each record gives: CDR3 protein, CDR3 DNA, clone size, V gene, D gene, J gene. D genes are given only for firm matches. Only some rows state a clone size, as once, few, many or a class for expanded clones.

CDR3aa: CAWRRGQRPLHF
CDR3nt: TGTGCCTGGAGGAGAGGTCAACGGCCCCTCCACTTT
abundance: few
v_gene: TRBV30
d_gene: NA
j_gene: TRBJ1-6

CDR3aa: CASSAGVRQDEQFF
CDR3nt: TGTGCCAGCAGCGCAGGGGTTAGGCAGGATGAGCAGTTCTTC
abundance: NA
v_gene: TRBV7-8
d_gene: NA
j_gene: TRBJ2-1

CDR3aa: CASSQGSPNTEAFF
CDR3nt: TGCGCCAGCAGCCAGGGGTCGCCGAACACTGAAGCTTTCTTT
abundance: NA
v_gene: TRBV5-1
d_gene: NA
j_gene: TRBJ1-1

CDR3aa: CASTDLGGRSISYNEQFF
CDR3nt: TGTGCCAGCACCGATCTCGGGGGGCGGTCTATCTCCTACAATGAGCAGTTCTTC
abundance: NA
v_gene: TRBV5-4
d_gene: NA
j_gene: TRBJ2-1

CDR3aa: CASSLSSYGYTF
CDR3nt: TGCGCCAGCAGCTTGTCCTCTTATGGCTACACCTTC
abundance: NA
v_gene: TRBV5-1
d_gene: NA
j_gene: TRBJ1-2

CDR3aa: CASSLISGTGYSYEQYF
CDR3nt: TGTGCCAGCTCACTCATCTCGGGGACAGGGTACTCCTACGAGCAGTACTTC
abundance: NA
v_gene: TRBV18
d_gene: TRBD1
j_gene: TRBJ2-7

CDR3aa: CASSYPGIKGEKLFF
CDR3nt: TGTGCCAGCAGTTACCCGGGGATTAAGGGTGAAAAACTGTTTTTT
abundance: NA
v_gene: TRBV6-6
d_gene: NA
j_gene: TRBJ1-4

CDR3aa: CAIDRGQNTEAFF
CDR3nt: TGTGCCATTGACAGGGGGCAGAACACTGAAGCTTTCTTT
abundance: NA
v_gene: TRBV2
d_gene: TRBD1
j_gene: TRBJ1-1

CDR3aa: CASSDPGTGYYGYTF
CDR3nt: TGTGCCAGCAGTGACCCCGGGACAGGGTACTATGGCTACACCTTC
abundance: NA
v_gene: TRBV6-4
d_gene: TRBD1
j_gene: TRBJ1-2

CDR3aa: CASSPGTSGGGSTDTQYF
CDR3nt: TGTGCCAGCAGCCCCGGGACTAGCGGGGGGGGTAGCACAGATACGCAGTATTTT
abundance: NA
v_gene: TRBV13
d_gene: TRBD2
j_gene: TRBJ2-3

CDR3aa: CASSYDRGQQPQHF
CDR3nt: TGTGCCAGCAGTTACGACAGGGGGCAACAGCCCCAGCATTTT
abundance: NA
v_gene: TRBV6-6
d_gene: TRBD1
j_gene: TRBJ1-5

CDR3aa: CASSVARGGNTEAFF
CDR3nt: TGTGCCAGCAGCGTAGCCCGGGGGGGGAACACTGAAGCTTTCTTT
abundance: NA
v_gene: TRBV9
d_gene: NA
j_gene: TRBJ1-1

CDR3aa: CASSTGEEVNEQFF
CDR3nt: TGTGCCAGTAGTACAGGGGAAGAGGTAAATGAGCAGTTCTTC
abundance: few
v_gene: TRBV19
d_gene: NA
j_gene: TRBJ2-1

CDR3aa: CASSSAGTPINTDTQYF
CDR3nt: TGCGCCAGCAGCTCAGCCGGGACACCTATTAACACAGATACGCAGTATTTT
abundance: NA
v_gene: TRBV5-1
d_gene: NA
j_gene: TRBJ2-3

CDR3aa: CASRPQGAGKNIQYF
CDR3nt: TGTGCCAGCAGACCACAGGGGGCCGGCAAAAACATTCAGTACTTC
abundance: NA
v_gene: TRBV6-6
d_gene: TRBD1
j_gene: TRBJ2-4

CDR3aa: CASSDRPGTGGSYEQYF
CDR3nt: TGCGCCAGCAGTGACCGGCCCGGGACAGGGGGCTCTTATGAGCAGTACTTC
abundance: few
v_gene: TRBV10-1
d_gene: TRBD1
j_gene: TRBJ2-7

CDR3aa: CSAPGQGPNGYTF
CDR3nt: TGCAGCGCCCCGGGACAGGGGCCCAATGGCTACACCTTC
abundance: NA
v_gene: TRBV29-1
d_gene: TRBD1
j_gene: TRBJ1-2

CDR3aa: CASSPRHGETEAFF
CDR3nt: TGCGCCAGCAGCCCAAGACATGGGGAGACTGAAGCTTTCTTT
abundance: NA
v_gene: TRBV5-1
d_gene: NA
j_gene: TRBJ1-1

CDR3aa: CASRGDRSNTGELFF
CDR3nt: TGTGCCAGCAGAGGGGACAGATCGAACACCGGGGAGCTGTTTTTT
abundance: NA
v_gene: TRBV27
d_gene: TRBD1
j_gene: TRBJ2-2

CDR3aa: CASGKTVNTEAFF
CDR3nt: TGTGCCAGCGGTAAGACAGTGAACACTGAAGCTTTCTTT
abundance: NA
v_gene: TRBV6-5
d_gene: NA
j_gene: TRBJ1-1

CDR3aa: CASSLGTGITVSHEQYF
CDR3nt: TGTGCCAGCAGCTTAGGGACAGGGATTACGGTTTCCCACGAGCAGTACTTC
abundance: NA
v_gene: TRBV11-2
d_gene: TRBD1
j_gene: TRBJ2-7

CDR3aa: CASRSSGTGMYEQYF
CDR3nt: TGTGCCAGCAGATCCTCCGGGACTGGGATGTACGAGCAGTACTTC
abundance: NA
v_gene: TRBV6-1
d_gene: NA
j_gene: TRBJ2-7

CDR3aa: CASSLKGGGATDTQYF
CDR3nt: TGCGCCAGCAGCTTAAAGGGCGGGGGGGCGACAGATACGCAGTATTTT
abundance: NA
v_gene: TRBV5-1
d_gene: TRBD2
j_gene: TRBJ2-3

CDR3aa: CASSRQGQETQYF
CDR3nt: TGTGCCAGCTCACGACAGGGGCAAGAGACCCAGTACTTC
abundance: NA
v_gene: TRBV18
d_gene: TRBD1
j_gene: TRBJ2-5

CDR3aa: CASSLDSPYGYIF
CDR3nt: TGTGCCAGCAGCTTGGACAGCCCCTATGGCTACATCTTC
abundance: NA
v_gene: TRBV5-6
d_gene: NA
j_gene: TRBJ1-2

CDR3aa: CAWSPGQGNEKLFF
CDR3nt: TGTGCCTGGAGTCCGGGACAGGGGAATGAAAAACTGTTTTTT
abundance: NA
v_gene: TRBV30
d_gene: TRBD1
j_gene: TRBJ1-4

CDR3aa: CASSVISSRSYEQYF
CDR3nt: TGTGCCAGCAGTGTTATAAGCTCACGCTCCTACGAGCAGTACTTC
abundance: NA
v_gene: TRBV2
d_gene: NA
j_gene: TRBJ2-7